The TCR beta chain described here comes from a study of T cell responses to AZD1222 COVID-19 vaccine. TCRdb keeps only in-frame clones here, not all; method: immunoSEQ multiplex PCR. The repertoire holds more than 110,000 clones, around nine tenths seen once, with around 3.5% in the top ten. In germline, CDR1 is MGHDK, CDR2 SYGVNS. V dropped 4 bases and J dropped 6 bases, with 21 bases sitting between them. The CDR3 extends over 17 amino acids. This sequence was found in an adult in good health. The specimen was peripheral blood, collected on day 0 of AZD1222 vaccination. The V gene is TRBV25-1, the J gene TRBJ2-2, with a tentative D call TRBD1 (6 bases). For the CDR3, the DNA is TGTGCCAGCAGTGCCCCGGGACACACAGACTCGGCCGGGGAGCTGTTTTTT. Translating it yields CASSAPGHTDSAGELFF.